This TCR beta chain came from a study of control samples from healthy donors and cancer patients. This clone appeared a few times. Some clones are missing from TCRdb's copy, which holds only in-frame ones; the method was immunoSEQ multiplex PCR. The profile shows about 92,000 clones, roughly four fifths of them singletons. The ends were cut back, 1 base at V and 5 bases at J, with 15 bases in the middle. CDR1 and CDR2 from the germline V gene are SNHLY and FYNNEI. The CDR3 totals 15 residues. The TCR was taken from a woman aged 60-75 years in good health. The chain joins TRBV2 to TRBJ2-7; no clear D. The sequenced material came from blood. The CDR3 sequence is CASSEGTTRTDEQYF. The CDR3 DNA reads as TGTGCCAGCAGTGAAGGAACGACTCGTACCGACGAGCAGTACTTC. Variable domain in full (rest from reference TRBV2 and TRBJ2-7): EPEVTQTPSHQVTQMGQEVILRCVPISNHLYFYWYRQILGQKVEFLVSFYNNEISEKSEIFDDQFSVERPDGSNFTLKIRSTKLEDSAMYFCASSEGTTRTDEQYFGPGTRLTVT.